These 11 T cell receptor beta chains came from one sample sequenced in a study of blood T cell repertoires in COVID-19. Produced via immunoSEQ multiplex PCR; TCRdb's table is partial and in-frame only. The sample carries some 260,000 clones, about 89% recorded once. Sequencing was performed on PBMCs or T cells enriched from blood (not recorded which). The receptor set was obtained from a young woman who had recovered from COVID-19.

This CDR3 is CASSQDRGGTASLASGNTIYF. The CDR3 DNA follows: TGTGCCAGCAGCCAAGATCGTGGCGGGACTGCTTCCTTGGCCTCTGGAAACACCATATATTTT. The chain has TRBV4-2 and TRBJ1-3, with D possibly being TRBD1 (5 bases). CDR3 length equals 21 residues. Germline V gene lookup returns CDR1 LGHNA and CDR2 YNFKEQ. V gave up 0 bases and J gave up 0 bases, with 24 bases separating them.

The V gene is TRBV5-1, the J gene TRBJ2-7; unclear D gene. The germline V gene encodes CDR1 SGHRS and CDR2 YFSETQ. This CDR3 region has 12 residues. V lost 1 base and J 7 bases, leaving 9 bases between the germline ends. CDR3 sequence (DNA): TGCGCCAGCAGCTTGAGTGCGGAAGAGCAGTACTTC. Translated: CASSLSAEEQYF.

The chain recombines TRBV25-1 with TRBJ1-5; 9 bases are a match to TRBD1. Germline V gene sequence: CDR1 MGHDK, CDR2 SYGVNS. The CDR3 is made up of 13 amino acids. Unmatched junction bases numbered 4, after V lost 6 bases and J lost 7 bases. CDR3 sequence (DNA): TGTGCCAGCAGGGGACAGGGATCCCAGCCCCAGCATTTT. Protein: CASRGQGSQPQHF.

There are a few counts of this clone. The CDR3 region is CASSREGGGPYEQYF. The CDR3 DNA reads as TGTGCCAGCTCACGCGAAGGAGGGGGCCCCTACGAGCAGTACTTC. The chain joins TRBV18 to TRBJ2-7, with D maybe TRBD1 (7 bases). Looked up from germline, CDR1 is KGHSH and CDR2 is LQKENI. Trimming cost V 4 bases and J 2 bases, with 15 bases left between them. The CDR3 spans 15 residues.

This chain links TRBV6-5 with TRBJ1-2; D unresolved. The CDR3 extends over 13 amino acids. V was shortened by 6 bases and J by 1 base, with 9 bases between the two germline ends. In germline, CDR1 is MNHEY, CDR2 SVGAGI. Written as DNA, the CDR3 is TGTGCCAGCAGACTTGACAATAACTATGGCTACACCTTC. Its translation is CASRLDNNYGYTF.

The rearrangement uses TRBV15 and TRBJ1-1, with no clear D. V was trimmed by 7 bases and J by 1 base, leaving 10 bases between them. The CDR3 is 13 amino acids. Germline-derived CDR1 and CDR2 are LNHNV and YYDKDF (reference sequence). The chain's CDR3 is CATTQDWNTEAFF. The CDR3 DNA follows: TGTGCCACCACTCAGGACTGGAACACTGAAGCTTTCTTT.

This rearrangement joins TRBV11-3 to TRBJ1-3; TRBD1 agrees at 7 bases. Germline CDR1 reads SGHNT; CDR2 reads YENEEA. The CDR3 sequence is 17 residues long. V shed 3 bases and J 0 bases; nucleotides not matched to a gene: 8. The CDR3 loop reads CASSFTGDLRSGNTIYF. CDR3 bases: TGTGCCAGCAGCTTTACAGGGGACCTCCGCTCTGGAAACACCATATATTTT.

This clone was counted a few times. The chain links TRBV27 to TRBJ2-7, with a weak D call TRBD1 (5 bases). Germline CDR1 is MNHEY and CDR2 is SMNVEV (reference sequence). This CDR3 has 17 residues. V was clipped by 6 bases and J by 4 bases, with 25 bases between them. The CDR3 region is CASSVGVGIRPTYEQYF. The CDR3 bases are TGTGCCAGCAGCGTAGGGGTAGGGATCCGTCCTACGTACGAGCAGTACTTC.

The genes are TRBV5-1 and TRBJ1-3; 8 bases line up with TRBD1. J lost 0 bases, V lost 4 bases, and 21 bases had no gene match. Germline V gene data show CDR1 as SGHRS and CDR2 as YFSETQ. The CDR3 contains 21 residues. The CDR3, as DNA: TGCGCCAGCAGCAACCGGTGGTGGACAGGGCTCCTCATCCTCTCTGGAAACACCATATATTTT. The encoded protein is CASSNRWWTGLLILSGNTIYF.

The chain is built from TRBV19 and TRBJ2-7; 8 nucleotides line up with TRBD2. Germline lookup yields CDR1 LNHDA and CDR2 SQIVND (reference sequence). The trim removed 5 bases at V and 3 bases at J, leaving 9 bases unmatched. The CDR3 covers 15 residues. CDR3 in amino acids: CASSLPGTSNYEQYF. CDR3 nucleotides: TGTGCCAGTAGTCTCCCCGGGACTAGTAACTACGAGCAGTACTTC. Together with reference TRBV19 and TRBJ2-7, the CDR3 gives the full variable domain: DGGITQSPKYLFRKEGQNVTLSCEQNLNHDAMYWYRQDPGQGLRLIYYSQIVNDFQKGDIAEGYSVSREKKESFPLTVTSAQKNPTAFYLCASSLPGTSNYEQYFGPGTRLTVT.

The rearrangement uses TRBV5-4 and TRBJ2-3; weak D call: TRBD1 (6 bases). Germline lookup yields CDR1 SGHNT and CDR2 YYREEE (reference sequence). V dropped 5 bases and J dropped 4 bases, with 11 bases sitting between them. CDR3 size: 13 residues. Here the CDR3 reads CASRIQGADTQYF. CDR3 nucleotides: TGTGCCAGCAGGATACAGGGCGCAGATACGCAGTATTTT.